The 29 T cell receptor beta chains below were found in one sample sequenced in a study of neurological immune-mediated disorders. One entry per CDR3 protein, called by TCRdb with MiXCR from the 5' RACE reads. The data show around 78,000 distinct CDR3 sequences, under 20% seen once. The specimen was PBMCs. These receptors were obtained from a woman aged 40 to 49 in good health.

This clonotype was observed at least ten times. The CDR3 protein is CASSPTRAGSTGELFF. CDR3 nucleotide sequence: TGTGCCAGCAGCCCCACTCGGGCGGGTAGCACCGGGGAGCTGTTTTTT. V and J are TRBV7-8 and TRBJ2-2; D perhaps matches TRBD2 (5 bases). The CDR3 is 16 residues long. From germline, CDR1 is SGHVS and CDR2 FQNEAQ. V was pared by 5 bases and J by 4 bases, with 17 bases between.

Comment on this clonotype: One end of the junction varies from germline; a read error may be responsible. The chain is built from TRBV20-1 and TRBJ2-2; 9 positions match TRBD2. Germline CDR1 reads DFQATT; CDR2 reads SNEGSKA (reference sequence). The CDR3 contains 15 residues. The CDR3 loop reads CSARPAGGLAGELFF. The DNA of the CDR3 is TGCAGTGCGAGACCCGCGGGGGGGCTCGCCGGTGAGCTGTTTTTT.

The CDR3 nucleotides are TGTGCCAGCAGTAGAGCGGGGGGGGAATCCATAAAAAACATTCAGTACTTC. Translation: CASSRAGGESIKNIQYF. The chain is built from TRBV12-3 or TRBV12-4 and TRBJ2-4, with TRBD2 matching over 10 bases. Trimming took 5 bases from V and 4 from J; bases not matched to a gene: 11. CDR3 length: 17 residues.

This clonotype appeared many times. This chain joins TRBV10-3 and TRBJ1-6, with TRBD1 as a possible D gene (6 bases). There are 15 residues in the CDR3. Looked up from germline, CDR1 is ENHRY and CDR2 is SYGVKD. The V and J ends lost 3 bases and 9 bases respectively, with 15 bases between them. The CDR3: CAISEGEGVGSPLHF. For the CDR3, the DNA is TGTGCCATCAGTGAAGGGGAGGGGGTTGGTTCACCCCTCCACTTT.

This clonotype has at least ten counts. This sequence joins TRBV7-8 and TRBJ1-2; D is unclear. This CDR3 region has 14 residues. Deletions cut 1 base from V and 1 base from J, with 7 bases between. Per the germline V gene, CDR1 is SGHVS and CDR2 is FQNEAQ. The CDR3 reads CASSLGGLNYGYTF. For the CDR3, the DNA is TGTGCCAGCAGCTTAGGTGGGCTTAACTATGGCTACACCTTC. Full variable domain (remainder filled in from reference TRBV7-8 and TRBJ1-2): GAGVSQSPRYKVAKRGQDVALRCDPISGHVSLFWYQQALGQGPEFLTYFQNEAQLDKSGLPSDRFFAERPEGSVSTLKIQRTQQEDSAVYLCASSLGGLNYGYTFGSGTRLTVV.

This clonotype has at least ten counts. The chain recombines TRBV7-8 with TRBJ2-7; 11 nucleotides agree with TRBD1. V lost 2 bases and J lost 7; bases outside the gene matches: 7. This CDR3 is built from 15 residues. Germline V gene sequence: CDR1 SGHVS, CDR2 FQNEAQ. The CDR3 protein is CASSLMDRGLREQYV. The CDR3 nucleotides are TGTGCCAGCAGCTTAATGGACAGGGGGCTGCGGGAGCAGTACGTC.

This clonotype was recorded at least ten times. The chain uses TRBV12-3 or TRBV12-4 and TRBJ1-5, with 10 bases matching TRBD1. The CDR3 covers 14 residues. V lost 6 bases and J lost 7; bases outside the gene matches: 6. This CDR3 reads CASRLDRGEQPQHF. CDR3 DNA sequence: TGTGCCAGCAGACTGGACAGGGGGGAGCAGCCCCAGCATTTT.

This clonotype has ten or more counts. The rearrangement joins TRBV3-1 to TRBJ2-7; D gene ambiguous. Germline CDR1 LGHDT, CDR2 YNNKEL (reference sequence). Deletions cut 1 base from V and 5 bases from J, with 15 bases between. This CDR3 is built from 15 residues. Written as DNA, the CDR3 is TGTGCCAGCAGCCAAGGTGGAGAAACATTCCACGAGCAGTACTTC. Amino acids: CASSQGGETFHEQYF.

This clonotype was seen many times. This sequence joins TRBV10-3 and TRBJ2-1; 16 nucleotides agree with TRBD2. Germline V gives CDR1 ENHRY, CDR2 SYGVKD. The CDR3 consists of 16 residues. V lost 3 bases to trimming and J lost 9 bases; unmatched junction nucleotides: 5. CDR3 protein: CAISDGTSGGVGEQFF. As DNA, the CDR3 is TGTGCCATCAGTGATGGGACTAGCGGGGGGGTTGGTGAGCAGTTCTTC.

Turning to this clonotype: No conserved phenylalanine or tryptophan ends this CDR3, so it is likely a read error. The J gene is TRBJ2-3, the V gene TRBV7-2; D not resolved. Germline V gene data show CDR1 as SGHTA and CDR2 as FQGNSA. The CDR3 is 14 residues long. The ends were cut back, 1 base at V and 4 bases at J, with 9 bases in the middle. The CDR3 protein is CASSLVQLADTQYL. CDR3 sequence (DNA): TGTGCCAGCAGCTTAGTACAATTGGCAGATACGCAGTATCTT.

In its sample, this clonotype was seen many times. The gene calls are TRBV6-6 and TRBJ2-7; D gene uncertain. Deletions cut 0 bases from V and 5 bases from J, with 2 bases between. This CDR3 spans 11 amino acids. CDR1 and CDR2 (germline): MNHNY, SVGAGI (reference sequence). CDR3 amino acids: CASSYSDEQYF. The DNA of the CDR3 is TGTGCCAGCAGTTACTCGGACGAGCAGTACTTC.

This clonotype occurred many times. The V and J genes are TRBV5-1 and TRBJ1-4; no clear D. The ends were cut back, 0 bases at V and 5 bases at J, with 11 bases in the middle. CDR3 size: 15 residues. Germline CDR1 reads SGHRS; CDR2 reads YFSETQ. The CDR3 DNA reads TGCGCCAGCAGCTTGGAAGCAGCGAAGAATGAAAAACTGTTTTTT. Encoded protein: CASSLEAAKNEKLFF.

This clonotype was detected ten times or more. In nucleotides, the CDR3 is TGTGCCAGCAGTGGGGGGGCTAGCGGGCTAGACAATGAGCAGTTCTTC. Encoded protein: CASSGGASGLDNEQFF. The chain is built from TRBV12-3 or TRBV12-4 and TRBJ2-1; 8 bases align to TRBD2. CDR3 length: 16 amino acids. V trimming: 5 bases; J trimming: 5 bases; junction bases outside the gene matches: 11.

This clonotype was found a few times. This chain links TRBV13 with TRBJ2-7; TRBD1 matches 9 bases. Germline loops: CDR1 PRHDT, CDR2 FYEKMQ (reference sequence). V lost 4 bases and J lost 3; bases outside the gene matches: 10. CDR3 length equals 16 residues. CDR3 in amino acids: CASSSPGTGSFYEQYF. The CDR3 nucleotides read TGTGCCAGCAGCTCCCCCGGGACAGGGAGTTTCTACGAGCAGTACTTC.

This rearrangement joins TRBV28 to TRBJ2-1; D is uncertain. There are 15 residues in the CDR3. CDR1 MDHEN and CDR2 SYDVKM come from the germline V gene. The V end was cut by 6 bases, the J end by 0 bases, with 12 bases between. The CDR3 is CASRQDPYSYNEQFF. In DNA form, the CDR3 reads TGTGCCAGCAGACAAGACCCCTACTCCTACAATGAGCAGTTCTTC.

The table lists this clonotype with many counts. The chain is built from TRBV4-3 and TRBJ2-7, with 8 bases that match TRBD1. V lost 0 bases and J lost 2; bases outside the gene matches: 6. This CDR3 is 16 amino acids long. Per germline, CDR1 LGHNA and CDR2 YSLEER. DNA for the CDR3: TGCGCCAGCAGCCAAGATAGGGACAGGAGAACCTACGAGCAGTACTTC. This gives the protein CASSQDRDRRTYEQYF.

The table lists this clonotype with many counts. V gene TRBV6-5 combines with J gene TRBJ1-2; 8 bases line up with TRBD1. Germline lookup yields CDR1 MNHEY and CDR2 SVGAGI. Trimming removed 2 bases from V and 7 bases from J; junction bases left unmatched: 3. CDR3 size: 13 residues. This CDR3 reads CASSYDRGFGYTF. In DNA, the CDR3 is TGTGCCAGCAGTTACGACAGGGGATTTGGCTACACCTTC.

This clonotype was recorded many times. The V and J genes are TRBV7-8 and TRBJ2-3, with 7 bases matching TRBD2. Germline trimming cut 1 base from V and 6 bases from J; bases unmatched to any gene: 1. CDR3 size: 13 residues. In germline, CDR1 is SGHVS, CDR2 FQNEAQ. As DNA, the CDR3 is TGTGCCAGCAGCTTAGACGGGGGGGATACGCAGTATTTT. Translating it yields CASSLDGGDTQYF.

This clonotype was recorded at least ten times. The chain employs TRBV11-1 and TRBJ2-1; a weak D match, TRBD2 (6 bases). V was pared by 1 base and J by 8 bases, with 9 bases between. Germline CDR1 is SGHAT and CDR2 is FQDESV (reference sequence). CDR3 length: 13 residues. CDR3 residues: CASSLERVDEQFF. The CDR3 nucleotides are TGTGCCAGCAGCTTAGAGCGGGTAGATGAGCAGTTCTTC.

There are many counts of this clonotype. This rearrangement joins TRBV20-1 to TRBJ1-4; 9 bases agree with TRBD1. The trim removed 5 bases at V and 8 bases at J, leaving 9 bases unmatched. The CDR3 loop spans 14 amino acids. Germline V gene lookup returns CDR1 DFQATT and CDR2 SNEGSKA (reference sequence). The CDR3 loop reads CSARGQGIKEKLFF. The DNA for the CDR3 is TGCAGTGCTCGGGGACAGGGCATTAAAGAAAAACTGTTTTTT.

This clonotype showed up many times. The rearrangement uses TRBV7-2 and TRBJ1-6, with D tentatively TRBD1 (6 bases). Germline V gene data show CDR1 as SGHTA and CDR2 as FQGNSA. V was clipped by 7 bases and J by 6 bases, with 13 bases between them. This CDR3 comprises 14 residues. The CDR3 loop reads CASTPGQINSPLHF. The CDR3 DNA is TGTGCCAGCACCCCGGGACAAATTAATTCACCCCTCCACTTT. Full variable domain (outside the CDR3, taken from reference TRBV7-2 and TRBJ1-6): GAGVSQSPSNKVTEKGKDVELRCDPISGHTALYWYRQSLGQGLEFLIYFQGNSAPDKSGLPSDRFSAERTGGSVSTLTIQRTQQEDSAVYLCASTPGQINSPLHFGNGTRLTVT.

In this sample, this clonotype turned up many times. The DNA for the CDR3 is TGTGCCAGCGCCATGGAGCGGGGTGCCACAGATACGCAGTATTTT. Amino acid sequence: CASAMERGATDTQYF. This chain links TRBV12-3 or TRBV12-4 with TRBJ2-3; 7 bases are shared with TRBD2. V shed 8 bases and J 2 bases; nucleotides not matched to a gene: 10. CDR3 length: 15 residues.

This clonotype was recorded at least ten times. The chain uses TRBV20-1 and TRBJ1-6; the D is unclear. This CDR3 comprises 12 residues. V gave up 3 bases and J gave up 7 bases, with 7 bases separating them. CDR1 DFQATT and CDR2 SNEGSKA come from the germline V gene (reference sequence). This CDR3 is CSASRLNSPLHF. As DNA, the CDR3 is TGCAGTGCTAGCAGGCTCAATTCACCCCTCCACTTT.

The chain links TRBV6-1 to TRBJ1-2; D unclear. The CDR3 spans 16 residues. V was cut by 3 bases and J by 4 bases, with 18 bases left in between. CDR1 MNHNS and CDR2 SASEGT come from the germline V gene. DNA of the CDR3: TGTGCCAGCAGTGACGTGCGTTCTGGGCAGTTCTATGGCTACACCTTC. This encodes CASSDVRSGQFYGYTF.

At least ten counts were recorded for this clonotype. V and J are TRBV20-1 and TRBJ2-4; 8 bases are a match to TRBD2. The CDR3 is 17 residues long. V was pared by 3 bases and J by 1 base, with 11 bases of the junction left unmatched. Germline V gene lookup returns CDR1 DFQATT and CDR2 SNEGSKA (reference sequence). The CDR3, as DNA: TGCAGTGCTAGCGACCCGTGGCAGCGGGGGGCCAAAAACATTCAGTACTTC. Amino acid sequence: CSASDPWQRGAKNIQYF.

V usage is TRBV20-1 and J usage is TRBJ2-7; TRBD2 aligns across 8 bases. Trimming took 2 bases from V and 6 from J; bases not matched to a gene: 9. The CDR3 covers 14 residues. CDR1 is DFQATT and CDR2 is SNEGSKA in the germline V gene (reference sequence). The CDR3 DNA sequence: TGCAGTGCTAGAAAAGCGGGAGAATTCTCCGAGCAGTACTTC. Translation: CSARKAGEFSEQYF.

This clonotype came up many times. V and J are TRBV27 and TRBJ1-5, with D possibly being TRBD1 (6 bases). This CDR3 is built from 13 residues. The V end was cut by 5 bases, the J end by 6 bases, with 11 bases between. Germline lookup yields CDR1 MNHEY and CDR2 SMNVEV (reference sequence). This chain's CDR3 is CASSITGFQPQHF. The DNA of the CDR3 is TGTGCCAGCAGTATCACAGGGTTTCAGCCCCAGCATTTT.

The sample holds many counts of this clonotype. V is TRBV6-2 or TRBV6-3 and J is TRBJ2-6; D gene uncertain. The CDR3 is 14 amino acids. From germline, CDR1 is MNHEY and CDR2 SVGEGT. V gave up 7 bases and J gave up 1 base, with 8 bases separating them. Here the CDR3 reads CASTRSSGANVLTF. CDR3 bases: TGTGCCAGCACGAGGTCTTCTGGGGCCAACGTCCTGACTTTC.

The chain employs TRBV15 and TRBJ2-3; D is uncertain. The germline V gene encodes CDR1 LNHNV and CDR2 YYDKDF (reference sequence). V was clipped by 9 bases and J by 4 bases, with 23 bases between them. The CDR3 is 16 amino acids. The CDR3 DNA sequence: TGTGCCACGAGCCCCGGGCCCCGCGTCGAAGCAGATACGCAGTATTTT. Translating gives CATSPGPRVEADTQYF.